One sample yielded the 26 T cell receptor beta chains listed below, sequenced in a study of blood T cell repertoires in COVID-19. The data were produced by immunoSEQ multiplex PCR, yet TCRdb's version contains in-frame clones alone and is incomplete. The top ten hold 10% to 14% of the sample, which has about 230,000 clones, 70% to 90% seen once. Sequencing was performed on PBMCs or T cells enriched from blood (not recorded which). Source of these receptors: a man aged 25 to 45 who had recovered from COVID-19.

V is TRBV6-5 and J is TRBJ1-1; TRBD1 is a possible D gene (5 bases). Germline values: CDR1 MNHEY, CDR2 SVGAGI. Trimming stripped 8 bases from V and 4 bases from J, with 8 bases between. The CDR3 length is 11 residues. The chain's CDR3 is CASGRGTEAFF. The CDR3 bases are TGTGCCAGCGGGAGGGGCACTGAAGCTTTCTTT.

The rearrangement links TRBV12-3 or TRBV12-4 to TRBJ2-3; maybe TRBD2 (6 bases). V was cut by 5 bases and J by 5 bases, with 11 bases left in between. The CDR3 loop spans 13 amino acids. The CDR3 bases are TGTGCCAGCAGTCGGGACTCCGAAGATACGCAGTATTTT. This encodes CASSRDSEDTQYF.

The CDR3 region is CASSSGQGPTYEQYF. The CDR3, as DNA: TGTGCCAGCAGTTCGGGACAGGGGCCAACCTACGAGCAGTACTTC. The rearrangement links TRBV6-2 or TRBV6-3 to TRBJ2-7, with 10 bases that match TRBD1. Germline V gene lookup returns CDR1 MNHEY and CDR2 SVGEGT. This CDR3 contains 15 residues. V trimming: 4 bases; J trimming: 2 bases; junction bases outside the gene matches: 5.

This rearrangement joins TRBV6-5 to TRBJ1-2, with D uncertain. The CDR3 loop spans 14 amino acids. Looked up from germline, CDR1 is MNHEY and CDR2 is SVGAGI. Trimming took 6 bases from V and 4 from J, leaving 15 bases between them. CDR3 in DNA: TGTGCCAGCAGCAGGAGCGGCTTGCTCTATGGCTACACCTTC. Protein: CASSRSGLLYGYTF.

The DNA for the CDR3 is TGCGCCAGCAGTGAGATCTTGGGAGGGAAGAGCTACGAGCAGTACTTC. Translated, it gives CASSEILGGKSYEQYF. This chain uses TRBV10-1 with TRBJ2-7; TRBD2 matches at 7 bases. CDR1 is WNHNN and CDR2 is SYGVQD in the germline V gene (reference sequence). The CDR3 has 16 amino acids. J lost 3 bases, V lost 2 bases, and 10 bases had no gene match.

The chain links TRBV5-8 to TRBJ2-7; 8 bases line up with TRBD1. The CDR3 runs 15 residues. From germline, CDR1 is SGHTS and CDR2 YDEGEE. V lost 0 bases, J lost 6 bases, and 8 bases stayed unmatched. CDR3: CASSLGRGRFSEQYF. CDR3 DNA sequence: TGTGCCAGCAGCTTGGGCAGGGGGCGATTCTCCGAGCAGTACTTC.

This chain joins TRBV27 and TRBJ2-7; the D is unclear. The CDR3 loop spans 12 amino acids. Trimming left V 5 bases short and J 4 bases short, with 9 bases between. Germline V lookup: CDR1 MNHEY, CDR2 SMNVEV (reference sequence). The CDR3 spells CASSAPDYEQYF. CDR3 nucleotides: TGTGCCAGCAGTGCCCCAGATTACGAGCAGTACTTC.

This chain links TRBV10-2 with TRBJ1-1; a possible D gene is TRBD1 (5 bases). CDR1 is WSHSY and CDR2 is SAAADI in the germline V gene. This CDR3 is 11 amino acids long. V lost 5 bases and J lost 9, with 10 bases in between. CDR3 nucleotides: TGCGCCAGCAGTTTAGGACAAAAAGCTTTCTTT. Protein: CASSLGQKAFF.

This clone has only a few counts. V usage is TRBV6-2 or TRBV6-3 and J usage is TRBJ1-5, with no clear D. The germline V gene has CDR1 MNHEY and CDR2 SVGEGT. V was trimmed by 4 bases and J by 9 bases, leaving 13 bases between them. There are 13 residues in the CDR3. CDR3 in DNA: TGTGCCAGCAGTTTCCGCGGGATGCGGCCCCAGCATTTT. Translating gives CASSFRGMRPQHF.

V usage is TRBV12-3 or TRBV12-4 and J usage is TRBJ1-5; no clear D. The ends were cut back, 3 bases at V and 6 bases at J, with 9 bases in the middle. This CDR3 is built from 13 residues. The DNA for the CDR3 is TGTGCCAGCAGTTTGGCATCCGCTCAGCCCCAGCATTTT. Encoded protein: CASSLASAQPQHF.

This clone has more than one count but fewer than ten. The chain couples TRBV12-3 or TRBV12-4 to TRBJ1-2; D gene unclear. V lost 3 bases and J lost 3, with 5 bases in between. There are 12 residues in the CDR3. The CDR3: CASSLTHYGYTF. CDR3 DNA: TGTGCCAGCAGTTTGACACACTATGGCTACACCTTC.

The V and J genes are TRBV4-1 and TRBJ1-3, with D unclear. The V gene lost 1 base and the J gene lost 8 bases, with 18 bases spanning the gap. The CDR3 consists of 16 residues. CDR1 MGHRA and CDR2 YSYEKL come from the germline V gene. The CDR3 reads CASSQGVGSGGYTIYF. CDR3 nucleotide sequence: TGCGCCAGCAGCCAAGGAGTTGGATCAGGTGGTTACACCATATATTTT.

This chain links TRBV28 with TRBJ2-3, with TRBD2 identical over 7 bases. Germline V gene sequence: CDR1 MDHEN, CDR2 SYDVKM. The CDR3 is 16 residues long. Germline trimming cut 6 bases from V and 6 bases from J; bases unmatched to any gene: 15. DNA of the CDR3: TGTGCCAGCAGCGCCCCGGGAGGTGGTGGGCGGGATACGCAGTATTTT. It codes for CASSAPGGGGRDTQYF.

V is TRBV30 and J is TRBJ1-2; D ambiguous. Germline CDR1 reads GTSNPN; CDR2 reads SVGIG (reference sequence). The CDR3 extends over 12 amino acids. V lost 3 bases and J 0 bases, leaving 5 bases between the germline ends. CDR3 protein: CAWSVSNYGYTF. The DNA for the CDR3 is TGTGCCTGGAGCGTCTCTAACTATGGCTACACCTTC.

The chain employs TRBV11-2 and TRBJ2-1; 13 bases map to TRBD2. The CDR3 is 18 residues long. Unmatched junction bases numbered 9, after V lost 2 bases and J lost 5 bases. Germline CDR1 and CDR2: SGHAT and FQNNGV. The CDR3 DNA is TGTGCCAGCAGCTTAATGCAGCCGGGACTAGCGGGGAACAATGAGCAGTTCTTC. Its protein is CASSLMQPGLAGNNEQFF.

The CDR3 bases are TGTGTCTCCGGTGATTCACCCCTCCACTTT. Residues: CVSGDSPLHF. The chain has TRBV28 and TRBJ1-6, with D unresolved. CDR1 MDHEN and CDR2 SYDVKM come from the germline V gene. The CDR3 sequence is 10 residues long.

The CDR3 here is CASREEGRTDTQYF. The CDR3 nucleotides are TGTGCCAGTAGGGAGGAGGGGAGGACAGATACGCAGTATTTT. V gene TRBV19 combines with J gene TRBJ2-3, with a tentative D call TRBD2 (6 bases). Germline CDR1 LNHDA, CDR2 SQIVND (reference sequence). The CDR3 is 14 residues long. Trimming shortened V by 6 bases and J by 3 bases, and 13 bases separated the two germline ends.

V gene TRBV7-8 combines with J gene TRBJ1-2; 9 nucleotides line up with TRBD1. V shed 3 bases, J shed 0 bases, and the junction held 2 bases outside the gene matches. Germline V gives CDR1 SGHVS, CDR2 FQNEAQ. The CDR3 runs 15 residues. CDR3 in amino acids: CASSLTGGANYGYTF. Written as DNA, the CDR3 is TGTGCCAGCAGCTTGACAGGGGGAGCTAACTATGGCTACACCTTC.

The V and J genes are TRBV2 and TRBJ2-7, with TRBD1 matching 8 bases. The V gene end was trimmed by 8 bases and the J gene end by 9 bases; junction bases not matched to a gene: 18. The CDR3 spans 15 residues. CDR1 and CDR2 from the germline V gene are SNHLY and FYNNEI. The CDR3: CASELSGQGTSGQYF. The CDR3 nucleotides read TGTGCCAGCGAATTGTCTGGACAGGGAACGTCGGGGCAGTACTTC.

The J gene is TRBJ1-2, the V gene TRBV15; 7 bases match TRBD1. V lost 5 bases, J lost 4 bases, and 13 bases stayed unmatched. The CDR3 sequence is 16 residues long. CDR1 and CDR2 from the germline V gene are LNHNV and YYDKDF (reference sequence). CDR3 loop: CATSGRQGSFSYGYTF. CDR3 sequence (DNA): TGTGCCACCAGCGGGAGACAGGGATCCTTTAGCTATGGCTACACCTTC.

J is TRBJ2-7 and V is TRBV5-1, with a tentative D call TRBD2 (5 bases). This CDR3 has 15 amino acids. Looked up from germline, CDR1 is SGHRS and CDR2 is YFSETQ. V was shortened by 0 bases and J by 3 bases, with 13 bases between the two germline ends. The CDR3 sequence: CASSLGGNPGYEQYF. The CDR3 nucleotides are TGCGCCAGCAGCTTGGGAGGGAACCCCGGCTACGAGCAGTACTTC.

The CDR3 region is CASSLGLGRGYGYTF. CDR3 nucleotide sequence: TGTGCCAGCAGTTTAGGGTTAGGCAGGGGCTATGGCTACACCTTC. This chain joins TRBV28 and TRBJ1-2, with a weak D call TRBD1 (6 bases). Germline V gene sequence: CDR1 MDHEN, CDR2 SYDVKM. CDR3 length: 15 residues. Trimming stripped 2 bases from V and 4 bases from J, with 14 bases between.

The chain recombines TRBV6-2 or TRBV6-3 with TRBJ2-1; D not resolved. The CDR3 runs 13 residues. V gave up 4 bases and J gave up 5 bases, with 9 bases separating them. The germline V gene has CDR1 MNHEY and CDR2 SVGEGT. The CDR3: CASSFFLDNEQFF. The CDR3 coding sequence is TGTGCCAGCAGTTTTTTCCTTGACAATGAGCAGTTCTTC.

The chain carries TRBV28 and TRBJ1-2; possibly TRBD1 for D (6 bases). The CDR3 consists of 12 residues. V was clipped by 5 bases and J by 4 bases, with 8 bases between them. The germline CDR1 and CDR2 sequences are MDHEN and SYDVKM. In DNA, the CDR3 is TGTGCCAGCAGTAGAGGGGGCTATGGCTACACCTTC. This codes for CASSRGGYGYTF.

The V call is TRBV6-5, the J call TRBJ2-7; 10 positions match TRBD2. The junction had 7 bases not matched to a gene; V was cut back by 8 bases and J by 3 bases. CDR1 and CDR2 from the germline V gene are MNHEY and SVGAGI. The CDR3 sequence is 14 residues long. The CDR3 sequence is CASSSGTSVYEQYF. DNA for the CDR3: TGTGCCAGCTCCTCCGGGACTAGCGTCTACGAGCAGTACTTC.

The V gene is TRBV2, the J gene TRBJ1-4, with a tentative D call TRBD1 (5 bases). V was shortened by 8 bases and J by 3 bases, with 10 bases between the two germline ends. The CDR3 sequence is 13 residues long. The V gene's germline CDR1 is SNHLY and CDR2 FYNNEI. The CDR3 region has the DNA TGTGCCAGCGGCTACAGGTCTAATGAAAAACTGTTTTTT. Its protein product is CASGYRSNEKLFF.